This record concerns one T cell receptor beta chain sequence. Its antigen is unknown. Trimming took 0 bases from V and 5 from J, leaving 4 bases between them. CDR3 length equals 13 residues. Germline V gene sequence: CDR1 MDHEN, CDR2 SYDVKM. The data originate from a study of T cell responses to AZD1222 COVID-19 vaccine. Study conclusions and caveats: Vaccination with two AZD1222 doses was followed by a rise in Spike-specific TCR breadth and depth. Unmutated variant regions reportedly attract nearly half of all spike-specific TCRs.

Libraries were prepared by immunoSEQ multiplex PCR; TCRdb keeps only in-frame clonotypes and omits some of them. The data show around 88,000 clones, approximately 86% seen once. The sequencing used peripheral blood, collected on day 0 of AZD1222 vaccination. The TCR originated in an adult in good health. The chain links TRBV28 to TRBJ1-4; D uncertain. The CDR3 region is CASSLWGNEKLFF. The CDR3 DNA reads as TGTGCCAGCAGTTTATGGGGAAATGAAAAACTGTTTTTT.